Below are 9 T cell receptor beta chains sequenced from a single sample in a study of monozygotic twins with inflammatory bowel disease. Each CDR3 protein gets one entry in TCRdb, which reprocessed the 5' RACE reads and gives no DNA. The sample holds hundreds of thousands of distinct CDR3 sequences. Sequencing was done on a sample of blood. Receptor source: a human donor with ulcerative colitis or Crohn's disease, or a healthy co-twin of an affected twin (not recorded which).

This chain joins TRBV20-1 and TRBJ2-1; TCRdb returns TRBD2, unconfirmable since there is no DNA. This CDR3 has 14 residues. Germline V gene lookup returns CDR1 DFQATT and CDR2 SNEGSKA (reference sequence). The CDR3: CSATGTSSYNEQFF.

J is TRBJ1-1 and V is TRBV6-1; TCRdb reports TRBD1, a call that lacks DNA to check it against. CDR3 length: 14 amino acids. Germline V CDR1 and CDR2: MNHNS, SASEGT. The CDR3 region is CASSEWTPNTEAFF.

This chain joins TRBV12-3 or TRBV12-4 and TRBJ2-2. The CDR3 runs to 15 residues. The CDR3 protein is CASSLGQGSAGELFF.

The chain employs TRBV24-1 and TRBJ2-7; TCRdb's D gene call, TRBD1, goes unchecked for lack of DNA. This CDR3 is built from 14 residues. Germline V lookup: CDR1 KGHDR, CDR2 SFDVKD. CDR3 amino acids: CATNREDRAYEQYF.

This chain joins TRBV4-1 and TRBJ1-2; TCRdb reports TRBD1, a call that lacks DNA to check it against. Germline V lookup: CDR1 MGHRA, CDR2 YSYEKL. The CDR3 sequence is 14 residues long. This chain's CDR3 is CASSQARTGDSYTF.

This sequence joins TRBV3-1 and TRBJ1-6; absent DNA, TCRdb's TRBD1 call cannot be checked. This CDR3 region has 15 residues. Germline V gene data show CDR1 as LGHDT and CDR2 as YNNKEL (reference sequence). The CDR3 loop is CASSQESGGFSPLHF.

The V gene is TRBV5-1, the J gene TRBJ2-7; the D call of TRBD1 rests on TCRdb alone, since no DNA is present to check it. Germline V gene data show CDR1 as SGHRS and CDR2 as YFSETQ. The CDR3 has 14 residues. The CDR3 loop is CASSPVPVGTEQYF.

J is TRBJ2-5 and V is TRBV5-1; the TCRdb call, TRBD1, lacks DNA for checking. The CDR3 runs 15 residues. CDR1 and CDR2 from the germline V gene are SGHRS and YFSETQ. The chain's CDR3 is CASSLGRGGEETQYF. Based on the CDR3 plus reference TRBV5-1 and TRBJ2-5, the full variable domain is KAGVTQTPRYLIKTRGQQVTLSCSPISGHRSVSWYQQTPGQGLQFLFEYFSETQRNKGNFPGRFSGRQFSNSRSEMNVSTLELGDSALYLCASSLGRGGEETQYFGPGTRLLVL.

CDR3 sequence: CSAREGDLGGYQPQHF. The V and J genes are TRBV20-1 and TRBJ1-5; TCRdb gives TRBD1 as the D gene, but with no DNA this cannot be confirmed. Germline CDR1 and CDR2: DFQATT and SNEGSKA (reference sequence). The CDR3 has 16 residues.